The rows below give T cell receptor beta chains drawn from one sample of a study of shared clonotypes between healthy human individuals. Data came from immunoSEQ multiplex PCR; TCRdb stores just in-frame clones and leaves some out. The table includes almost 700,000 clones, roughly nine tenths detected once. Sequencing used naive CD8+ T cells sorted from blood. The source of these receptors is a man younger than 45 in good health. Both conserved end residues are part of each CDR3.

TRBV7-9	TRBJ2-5	CASSLLGQGAGETQYF
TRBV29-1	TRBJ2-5	CSVPFGGEETQYF
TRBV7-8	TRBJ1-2	CASSSTASNYGYTF
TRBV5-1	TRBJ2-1	CASSSPLAGDPGDEQFF
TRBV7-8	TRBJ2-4	CASSLGYRGPQYF
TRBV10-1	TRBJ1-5	CASRWVQPQHF
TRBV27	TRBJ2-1	CASSLSLLNEQFF
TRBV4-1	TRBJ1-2	CASSRGQGVPISDGYTF
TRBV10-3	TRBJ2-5	CAIRSKEADQETQYF
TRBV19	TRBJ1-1	CASSMGRNTEAFF
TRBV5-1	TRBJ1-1	CASSWEGYTEAFF
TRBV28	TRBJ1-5	CASSSAYPNQPQHF
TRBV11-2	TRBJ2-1	CASSWGLGAGVANEQFF
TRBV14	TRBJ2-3	CASSQHTGASADTQYF
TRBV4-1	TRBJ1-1	CASSHLTSVTEAFF
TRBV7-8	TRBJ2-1	CASSLDSGSWDNEQFF
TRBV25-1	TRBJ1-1	CASSDFGGSDEAFF
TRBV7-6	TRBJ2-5	CASSSPRGGEGGQETQYF
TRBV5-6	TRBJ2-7	CASSHGSSYEQYF
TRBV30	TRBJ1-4	CAWSLGTGNEKLFF
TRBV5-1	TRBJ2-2	CASSLGFLYGELFF
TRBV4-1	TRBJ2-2	CASSRGLTGELFF
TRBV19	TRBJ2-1	CASSVTSEYEQFF
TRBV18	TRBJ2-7	CASSQGHYEQYF
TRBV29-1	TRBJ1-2	CSVEDRWDGYTF
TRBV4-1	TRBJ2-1	CASSQGRVLAGADEQFF
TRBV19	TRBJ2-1	CASSPDPYEQFF
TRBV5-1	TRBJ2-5	CASPPKNRDRGRKETQYF
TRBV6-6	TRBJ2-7	CASSYGLAGAYEQYF
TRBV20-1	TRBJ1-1	CSARDYTEAFF
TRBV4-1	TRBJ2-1	CASSWDPASYNEQFF